These T cell receptor beta chains were read from a single sample in a study of T cells after yellow fever vaccination. TCRdb ran MiXCR on the 5' RACE reads and lists one entry per CDR3 protein. The sample lists tens of thousands of distinct CDR3 sequences; more than 5.5% were seen once. The sequenced sample was CD8+ T cells sorted from PBMCs, obtained 5 days after the first yellow fever vaccination. The source of these receptors is a man younger than 35 who received the YFV17D yellow fever vaccine. Each CDR3 is given with its conserved first and last residue. Each record gives: clone size, V gene, D gene, J gene, CDR3 protein, CDR3 DNA. The D gene is left open where the match is weak. Clone sizes are given selectively: once, few, many, or a class where the clone is expanded.

size: many; V: TRBV7-2; D: -; J: TRBJ2-1; CDR3: CASRESRGYNEQFF; DNA: TGTGCCAGCAGAGAGAGTCGGGGCTACAATGAGCAGTTCTTC
size: -; V: TRBV12-3/TRBV12-4; D: -; J: TRBJ2-3; CDR3: CTTDTQYF; DNA: TGTACTACAGATACGCAGTATTTT
size: -; V: TRBV7-2; D: -; J: TRBJ1-5; CDR3: CASSPEGNQPQHF; DNA: TGTGCCAGCAGCCCGGAGGGCAATCAGCCCCAGCATTTT
size: many; V: TRBV19; D: TRBD1; J: TRBJ1-2; CDR3: CASSLTGTGSGYTF; DNA: TGTGCCAGTAGTTTAACGGGGACAGGGAGCGGCTACACCTTC
size: many; V: TRBV11-1; D: TRBD2; J: TRBJ2-5; CDR3: CASSFPPTSGGSQETQYF; DNA: TGTGCCAGCAGCTTCCCTCCGACTAGCGGGGGGTCCCAAGAGACCCAGTACTTC
size: many; V: TRBV4-1; D: -; J: TRBJ2-7; CDR3: CASSQDSSLFYEQYF; DNA: TGCGCCAGCAGCCAAGATAGCAGTCTATTCTACGAGCAGTACTTC
size: many; V: TRBV6-5; D: -; J: TRBJ1-2; CDR3: CASSYGRARYGYTF; DNA: TGTGCCAGCAGTTACGGCAGAGCCCGTTATGGCTACACCTTC
size: many; V: TRBV6-5; D: TRBD1; J: TRBJ1-1; CDR3: CASSYGTGAEAFF; DNA: TGTGCCAGCAGTTACGGGACAGGGGCTGAAGCTTTCTTT
size: many; V: TRBV25-1; D: -; J: TRBJ2-5; CDR3: CASSELNRADQETQYF; DNA: TGTGCCAGCAGTGAATTAAACAGGGCAGACCAAGAGACCCAGTACTTC
size: few; V: TRBV6-2/TRBV6-3; D: -; J: TRBJ1-2; CDR3: CASSYPGHRPYGYTF; DNA: TGTGCCAGCAGTTACCCCGGACATCGACCCTATGGCTACACCTTC
size: -; V: TRBV6-2/TRBV6-3; D: TRBD1; J: TRBJ2-1; CDR3: CASSPGTGMNEQFF; DNA: TGTGCCAGCAGCCCGGGGACAGGGATGAATGAGCAGTTCTTC
size: -; V: TRBV27; D: -; J: TRBJ2-3; CDR3: CASSAGTGTDTQYF; DNA: TGTGCCAGTTCAGCGGGTACTGGCACAGATACGCAGTATTTT
size: few; V: TRBV6-4; D: -; J: TRBJ2-1; CDR3: CASSEEGGPYNEQFF; DNA: TGTGCCAGCAGTGAAGAGGGGGGCCCCTACAATGAGCAGTTCTTC
size: -; V: TRBV7-9; D: -; J: TRBJ2-7; CDR3: CASSHLRDGFPYEQYF; DNA: TGTGCCAGCAGCCACCTCCGGGACGGTTTCCCCTACGAGCAGTACTTC
size: -; V: TRBV4-1; D: -; J: TRBJ1-5; CDR3: CASSQDEGDYSNQPQHF; DNA: TGCGCCAGCAGCCAAGATGAAGGGGATTATAGCAATCAGCCCCAGCATTTT
size: few; V: TRBV6-2/TRBV6-3; D: TRBD1; J: TRBJ2-6; CDR3: CASSRTGFGANVLTF; DNA: TGTGCCAGCAGCAGGACAGGGTTTGGGGCCAACGTCCTGACTTTC
size: many; V: TRBV7-9; D: -; J: TRBJ2-7; CDR3: CASSHPTDPYEQYF; DNA: TGTGCCAGCAGCCACCCAACGGACCCCTACGAGCAGTACTTC
size: few; V: TRBV9; D: TRBD2; J: TRBJ2-3; CDR3: CASQNSGGALDTQYF; DNA: TGTGCCAGTCAAAATAGCGGGGGGGCTCTAGATACGCAGTATTTT
size: -; V: TRBV7-8; D: -; J: TRBJ2-1; CDR3: CASSLWGYNEQFF; DNA: TGTGCCAGCAGCTTATGGGGCTACAATGAGCAGTTCTTC
size: -; V: TRBV6-1; D: -; J: TRBJ2-4; CDR3: CASSQQGLRNIQYF; DNA: TGTGCCAGCAGTCAGCAAGGATTGAGAAACATTCAGTACTTC
size: -; V: TRBV12-3/TRBV12-4; D: -; J: TRBJ1-2; CDR3: CASRTELTYGYTF; DNA: TGTGCCAGCAGGACGGAACTTACCTATGGCTACACCTTC
size: -; V: TRBV7-9; D: -; J: TRBJ2-2; CDR3: CASSLLGEMGTGELFF; DNA: TGTGCCAGCAGCCTCTTGGGGGAAATGGGCACCGGGGAGCTGTTTTTT
size: few; V: TRBV7-9; D: TRBD1; J: TRBJ1-2; CDR3: CASSGGQGLNYGYTF; DNA: TGTGCCAGCAGCGGTGGACAGGGATTGAACTATGGCTACACCTTC
size: many; V: TRBV5-1; D: -; J: TRBJ2-3; CDR3: CASSLERRGTDTQYF; DNA: TGCGCCAGCAGCTTGGAACGACGGGGCACAGATACGCAGTATTTT
size: -; V: TRBV7-9; D: -; J: TRBJ2-2; CDR3: CASSSTMGGELFF; DNA: TGTGCCAGCAGTTCCACCATGGGCGGGGAGCTGTTTTTT
size: once; V: TRBV6-2/TRBV6-3; D: TRBD1; J: TRBJ1-6; CDR3: CASRIGTGRPYNTPLHF; DNA: TGTGCCAGCCGAATAGGGACAGGGCGGCCCTATAATACACCCCTCCACTTT
size: many; V: TRBV4-1; D: -; J: TRBJ2-7; CDR3: CASSQVETYEQYF; DNA: TGCGCCAGCAGCCAAGTTGAGACCTACGAGCAGTACTTC
size: many; V: TRBV3-1; D: TRBD2; J: TRBJ2-7; CDR3: CASSVTSGDYEQYF; DNA: TGTGCCAGCAGCGTAACTAGCGGTGACTACGAGCAGTACTTC
size: -; V: TRBV9; D: -; J: TRBJ1-6; CDR3: CASSVDGDNSPLHF; DNA: TGTGCCAGCAGCGTAGATGGGGATAATTCACCCCTCCACTTT
size: few; V: TRBV3-1; D: TRBD2; J: TRBJ2-3; CDR3: CASSGSTGLVRYTQYF; DNA: TGTGCCAGCAGCGGAAGCACGGGACTAGTACGATATACGCAGTATTTT
size: -; V: TRBV20-1; D: -; J: TRBJ1-2; CDR3: CSAGASRTNYGYTF; DNA: TGCAGTGCTGGGGCCTCCCGGACCAACTATGGCTACACCTTC
size: -; V: TRBV7-8; D: -; J: TRBJ1-3; CDR3: CASSFGASSGNTIYF; DNA: TGTGCCAGCAGCTTCGGGGCTAGCTCTGGAAACACCATATATTTT
size: few; V: TRBV7-3; D: -; J: TRBJ2-1; CDR3: CASSLTEGGTNEQFF; DNA: TGTGCCAGCAGCTTAACCGAGGGAGGAACTAATGAGCAGTTCTTC
size: many; V: TRBV6-6; D: TRBD1; J: TRBJ2-1; CDR3: CASSLTGGNEQFF; DNA: TGTGCCAGCAGCCTAACAGGGGGCAATGAGCAGTTCTTC
size: many; V: TRBV21-1; D: -; J: TRBJ2-3; CDR3: CASSKVRILGVHTQYF; DNA: TGTGCCAGCAGCAAAGTTCGGATATTGGGGGTTCATACGCAGTATTTT
size: -; V: TRBV12-5; D: -; J: TRBJ2-1; CDR3: CASGSTLDGYNEQFF; DNA: TGTGCTAGTGGTTCGACTTTGGACGGTTACAATGAGCAGTTCTTC